This T cell receptor (beta chain) was recorded in a study of cytomegalovirus exposure and HLA in healthy donors. Findings of the study overall: Presence/absence analysis assumed near-uniform sequencing depth across donors. Exclusion as indistinguishable affected some V segments, including TRBV6-2 and TRBV6-3.

The CDR3 extends over 15 amino acids. The germline V gene encodes CDR1 SGHTA and CDR2 FQGTGA. J was trimmed by 5 bases and V by 0 bases; bases with no gene match: 6. In the PCR, 60 Vbeta and 13 Jbeta primers were used. Sequencing used immunoSEQ multiplex PCR; TCRdb keeps in-frame clones, though not all of them. The sample has roughly 150,000 clones, around 80% seen once; the top ten hold around 11%. Turning to this clone: Its antigen is undetermined.

The specimen sequenced was PBMCs. The J gene is TRBJ2-5, the V gene TRBV7-3, with 7 bases identical to TRBD2. This clonotype was sampled from a young man in good health and CMV-seropositive. The CDR3 loop reads CASSLTGGPGETQYF. In DNA, the CDR3 is TGTGCCAGCAGCTTAACGGGAGGGCCGGGGGAGACCCAGTACTTC.